The present TCR beta chain was sequenced within a study of cytomegalovirus exposure and HLA in healthy donors. CDR1 and CDR2 from the germline V gene are MDHEN and SYDVKM. The CDR3 runs to 15 residues. Trimming took 5 bases from V and 5 from J, leaving 18 bases between them. Vbeta (60) and Jbeta (13) primers were used in the PCR. Produced via immunoSEQ multiplex PCR; TCRdb's table is partial and in-frame only. The sample yields about 120,000 clones, around 80% seen once. About this clone: The antigen is not known.

Whole-study findings and limits: Donors belonging to an Asian-associated ancestry cluster reportedly showed fewer N-insertions in productive TCRs than the approximately 690-donor mean, according to what a later analysis found.

The receptor was isolated from a man aged 25-40 years in good health and CMV-seropositive. The chain has TRBV28 and TRBJ2-5, with TRBD2 as a possible D gene (7 bases). Material: PBMCs. CDR3: CASSGGPGGGETQYF. DNA for the CDR3: TGTGCCAGCAGTGGGGGGCCGGGGGGTGGCGAGACCCAGTACTTC. The full variable domain, completed using reference TRBV28 and TRBJ2-5, is DVKVTQSSRYLVKRTGEKVFLECVQDMDHENMFWYRQDPGLGLRLIYFSYDVKMKEKGDIPEGYSVSREKKERFSLILESASTNQTSMYLCASSGGPGGGETQYFGPGTRLLVL.